This TCR beta chain emerged from a study of human T cells and chemical hapten exposure. The germline gives CDR1 DFQATT, CDR2 SNEGSKA (reference sequence). CDR3 length equals 17 residues. Trimming removed 1 base from V and 5 bases from J, with 18 bases in between. MiXCR, applied by TCRdb to the 5' RACE reads, yields one record per CDR3 protein. Of 70,000 to 85,000 distinct CDR3 sequences detected, 15% appear once; the ten largest clones hold almost 7%. Whole blood, unfractionated, served as the material for total RNA extraction. This clonotype was counted only a few times. The V and J genes are TRBV20-1 and TRBJ1-6, with D maybe TRBD1 (6 bases). The receptor was isolated from a female donor in good health. The CDR3 coding sequence is TGCAGTGCTAGAGCCGGGCTCCGGGGGCCCAATAATTCACCCCTCCACTTT. This encodes CSARAGLRGPNNSPLHF.